Below, 16 T cell receptor beta chains from the same sample are listed, as sequenced in a study of T-cell memory formation after mild COVID-19. TCRdb ran MiXCR on the 5' RACE reads and lists one entry per CDR3 protein. The sample holds some 62,000 distinct CDR3 sequences, about a tenth seen once. Sequencing was carried out using PBMCs or a T cell subset sorted from them (not recorded which). The receptors here all came from a young man who had mild COVID-19 (a few samples of this study predate the infection). Cell type and time point are not known.

Ten or more counts support this clonotype. The chain links TRBV7-2 to TRBJ1-5; 8 bases align to TRBD1. Germline V gene data show CDR1 as SGHTA and CDR2 as FQGNSA. The V and J ends lost 8 bases and 2 bases, in that order; junction bases with no gene match: 8. The CDR3 sequence is 15 residues long. This CDR3 reads CASGSGGGGNQPQHF. CDR3 nucleotides: TGTGCCAGCGGCTCAGGGGGCGGGGGCAATCAGCCCCAGCATTTT.

In its sample, this clonotype was seen a few times. This rearrangement joins TRBV4-1 to TRBJ2-1, with 13 bases identical to TRBD2. Germline CDR1 MGHRA, CDR2 YSYEKL. The ends lost 4 bases at V and 8 bases at J; junction bases unmatched: 11. This CDR3 contains 17 residues. In DNA, the CDR3 is TGCGCCAGCAGCCGACGAACCGGGACTAGCGGGGAGTATGAGCAGTTCTTC. Translating gives CASSRRTGTSGEYEQFF.

This clonotype occurred a few times. This rearrangement joins TRBV6-2 or TRBV6-3 to TRBJ1-1, with TRBD1 matching 7 bases. CDR1 is MNHEY and CDR2 is SVGEGT in the germline V gene. V was pared by 6 bases and J by 11 bases, with 15 bases of the junction left unmatched. The CDR3 runs to 14 residues. The DNA of the CDR3 is TGTGCCAGCAGCTCCGGACAGGCCCGGCCTGGGGCTTTCTTT. The encoded protein is CASSSGQARPGAFF.

This chain connects TRBV6-5 to TRBJ2-3; D possibly uses TRBD1 or TRBD2 (6 bases each). CDR3 length: 15 residues. CDR1 is MNHEY, CDR2 SVGAGI, per germline. Trimming took off 8 bases at V and 4 bases at J, with 19 bases between the two ends. In nucleotides, the CDR3 is TGTGCCAGCTTACGGTCGCGGGACACAGCAGATACGCAGTATTTT. As protein: CASLRSRDTADTQYF.

This clonotype was found a few times. V usage is TRBV5-4 and J usage is TRBJ2-7; the D gene is possibly TRBD2 (6 bases). Trimming left V 7 bases short and J 1 base short, with 21 bases between. CDR3 length: 16 amino acids. Germline-derived CDR1 and CDR2 are SGHNT and YYREEE (reference sequence). The CDR3 reads CASPPVLDGGSYEQYF. CDR3 DNA sequence: TGTGCCAGCCCCCCCGTCCTGGACGGGGGTTCCTACGAGCAGTACTTC.

This clonotype was detected many times. The rearrangement links TRBV5-1 to TRBJ2-3; the match to TRBD1 covers 8 bases. In germline, CDR1 is SGHRS, CDR2 YFSETQ. This CDR3 comprises 15 residues. The V and J ends lost 0 bases and 4 bases, in that order; junction bases with no gene match: 4. CDR3 in amino acids: CASSLVTGGADTQYF. The DNA for the CDR3 is TGCGCCAGCAGCTTGGTAACAGGGGGAGCAGATACGCAGTATTTT.

This clonotype was picked up one time. The chain's CDR3 is CASSPGIGRGYGYTF. The CDR3 bases are TGTGCCAGCAGCCCGGGGATCGGGCGCGGCTATGGCTACACCTTC. V is TRBV12-3 or TRBV12-4 and J is TRBJ1-2, with D hard to call. The CDR3 has 15 residues. V lost 6 bases, J lost 4 bases, and 18 bases lay in between.

V usage is TRBV6-5 and J usage is TRBJ2-1, with D unresolved. Germline values: CDR1 MNHEY, CDR2 SVGAGI. The length of the CDR3 is 13 residues. The germline V and J ends were trimmed by 0 bases and 12 bases, with 12 bases remaining between them. CDR3 nucleotides: TGTGCCAGCAGTTACTCCTTCTCTTTCGGGCAGTTCTTC. Residues: CASSYSFSFGQFF.

The rearrangement uses TRBV6-2 or TRBV6-3 and TRBJ2-7; D is unclear. Trimming cost V 4 bases and J 4 bases, with 14 bases left between them. Looked up from germline, CDR1 is MNHEY and CDR2 is SVGEGT. The CDR3 is made up of 14 amino acids. CDR3 protein: CASSSPTRIYEQYV. The CDR3 bases are TGTGCCAGCAGTTCACCTACACGGATATACGAGCAGTACGTC.

This clonotype was observed many times. The chain employs TRBV11-2 and TRBJ2-3; D remains ambiguous. This CDR3 has 14 amino acids. Germline CDR1 reads SGHAT; CDR2 reads FQNNGV. Trimming stripped 0 bases from V and 0 bases from J, with 4 bases between. In DNA, the CDR3 is TGTGCCAGCAGCTTAGAATGGAGCACAGATACGCAGTATTTT. Translating gives CASSLEWSTDTQYF.

This clonotype was seen only a few times. The V and J genes are TRBV7-2 and TRBJ2-7; 8 bases fit TRBD1. The ends lost 5 bases at V and 2 bases at J; junction bases unmatched: 8. Germline lookup yields CDR1 SGHTA and CDR2 FQGNSA. This CDR3 contains 15 residues. The CDR3 loop is CASSAPHRGTYEQYF. The CDR3 DNA reads as TGTGCCAGCAGCGCGCCCCACAGGGGGACCTACGAGCAGTACTTC.

This clonotype was detected many times. V gene TRBV7-2 combines with J gene TRBJ2-2; D ambiguous. V dropped 2 bases and J dropped 5 bases, with 15 bases sitting between them. Per the germline V gene, CDR1 is SGHTA and CDR2 is FQGNSA. The CDR3 consists of 16 residues. Written as DNA, the CDR3 is TGTGCCAGCAGCTTACGACCCAGCTTGGGGACCGGGGAGCTGTTTTTT. This translates into CASSLRPSLGTGELFF. Drawing the rest from reference TRBV7-2 and TRBJ2-2, the complete variable domain is GAGVSQSPSNKVTEKGKDVELRCDPISGHTALYWYRQSLGQGLEFLIYFQGNSAPDKSGLPSDRFSAERTGGSVSTLTIQRTQQEDSAVYLCASSLRPSLGTGELFFGEGSRLTVL.

This clonotype was detected many times. This chain joins TRBV4-3 and TRBJ2-1; D remains ambiguous. V dropped 3 bases and J dropped 0 bases, with 12 bases sitting between them. CDR3 length: 16 residues. CDR1 is LGHNA and CDR2 is YSLEER in the germline V gene. The CDR3 spells CASSQALASSYNEQFF. CDR3 nucleotides: TGCGCCAGCAGCCAGGCCTTGGCTAGCTCCTACAATGAGCAGTTCTTC.

Many counts were recorded for this clonotype. V usage is TRBV12-3 or TRBV12-4 and J usage is TRBJ2-5, with D tentatively TRBD1 or TRBD2 (5 bases each). V lost 4 bases to trimming and J lost 1 base, with 10 bases between them. The CDR3 has 14 residues. CDR3 in amino acids: CASSSQGTQETQYF. The DNA of the CDR3 is TGTGCCAGCAGTTCCCAAGGGACCCAAGAGACCCAGTACTTC.

This clonotype was detected many times. For the CDR3, the DNA is TGTGCCAGCAGCCAAGGGAAGGGATCATGGGAAAAACTGTTTTTT. Its protein is CASSQGKGSWEKLFF. The chain joins TRBV4-2 to TRBJ1-4; D not resolved. The germline V and J ends were trimmed by 1 base and 8 bases, with 14 bases remaining between them. Germline V gene lookup returns CDR1 LGHNA and CDR2 YNFKEQ. The CDR3 length is 15 residues.

The gene calls are TRBV24-1 and TRBJ2-1, with 7 bases aligning to TRBD2. V was clipped by 3 bases and J by 10 bases; unmatched bases: 5. The CDR3 is 13 residues long. Germline V gene lookup returns CDR1 KGHDR and CDR2 SFDVKD. CDR3 protein: CATSDRGLQEQFF. In DNA, the CDR3 is TGTGCCACCAGTGATCGGGGACTACAGGAGCAGTTCTTC.